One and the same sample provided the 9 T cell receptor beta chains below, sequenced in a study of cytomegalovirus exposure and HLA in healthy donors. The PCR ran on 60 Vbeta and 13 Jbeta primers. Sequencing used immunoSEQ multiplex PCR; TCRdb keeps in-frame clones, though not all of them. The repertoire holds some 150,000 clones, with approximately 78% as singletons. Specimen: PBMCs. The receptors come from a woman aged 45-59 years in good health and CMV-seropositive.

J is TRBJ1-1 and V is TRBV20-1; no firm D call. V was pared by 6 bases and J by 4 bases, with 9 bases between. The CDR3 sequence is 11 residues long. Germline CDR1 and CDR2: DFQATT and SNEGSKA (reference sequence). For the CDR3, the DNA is TGCAGTGCCTCGTTGGCCACTGAAGCTTTCTTT. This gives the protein CSASLATEAFF.

CDR3 DNA sequence: TGCGCCAGCAGCCCGAGGGGCGGGGGTGACAATGAGCAGTTCTTC. This translates into CASSPRGGGDNEQFF. The genes are TRBV4-3 and TRBJ2-1, with 7 bases matching TRBD2. Germline-derived CDR1 and CDR2 are LGHNA and YSLEER. Trimming took 4 bases from V and 5 from J; bases not matched to a gene: 8. The CDR3 has 15 residues.

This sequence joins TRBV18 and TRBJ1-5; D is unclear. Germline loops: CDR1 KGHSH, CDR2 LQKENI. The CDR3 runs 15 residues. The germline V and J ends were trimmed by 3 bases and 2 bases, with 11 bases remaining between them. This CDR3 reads CASSPEMAGNQPQHF. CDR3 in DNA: TGTGCCAGCTCACCGGAGATGGCAGGCAATCAGCCCCAGCATTTT.

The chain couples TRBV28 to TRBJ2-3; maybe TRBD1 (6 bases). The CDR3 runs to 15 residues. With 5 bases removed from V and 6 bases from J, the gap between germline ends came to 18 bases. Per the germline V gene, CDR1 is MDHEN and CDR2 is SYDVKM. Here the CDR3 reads CASSTRQVLGDTQYF. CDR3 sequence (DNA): TGTGCCAGCAGTACCCGACAGGTTTTAGGGGATACGCAGTATTTT.

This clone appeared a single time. The CDR3 here is CASRPPGQGITGELFF. In DNA form, the CDR3 reads TGTGCCAGCCGCCCCCCGGGACAGGGGATCACCGGGGAGCTGTTTTTT. The chain joins TRBV27 to TRBJ2-2, with 10 bases identical to TRBD1. Trimming at V came to 8 bases and at J to 4 bases, leaving 10 bases not matched to a gene. The CDR3 is made up of 16 amino acids. Germline V gene sequence: CDR1 MNHEY, CDR2 SMNVEV (reference sequence).

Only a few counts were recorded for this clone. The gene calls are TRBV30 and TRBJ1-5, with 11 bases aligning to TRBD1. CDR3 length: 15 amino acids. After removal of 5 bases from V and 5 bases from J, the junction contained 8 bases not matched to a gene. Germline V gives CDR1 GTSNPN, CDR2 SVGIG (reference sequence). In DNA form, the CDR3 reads TGTGCCTGGGAGCCCGGGACAGGGGGACATCAGCCCCAGCATTTT. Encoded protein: CAWEPGTGGHQPQHF.

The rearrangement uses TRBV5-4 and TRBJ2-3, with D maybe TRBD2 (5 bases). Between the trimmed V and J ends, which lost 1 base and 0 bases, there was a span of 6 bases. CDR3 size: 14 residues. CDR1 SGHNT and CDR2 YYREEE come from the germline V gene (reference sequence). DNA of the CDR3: TGTGCCAGCAGCTTGAGGACTAGCACAGATACGCAGTATTTT. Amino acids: CASSLRTSTDTQYF.

This CDR3 is CASSPGTGDSNQPQHF. CDR3 sequence (DNA): TGTGCCAGCAGTCCAGGGACAGGCGATAGCAATCAGCCCCAGCATTTT. This chain connects TRBV25-1 to TRBJ1-5; 8 bases line up with TRBD1. Germline CDR1 is MGHDK and CDR2 is SYGVNS. CDR3 length equals 16 residues. V was pared by 5 bases and J by 0 bases, with 6 bases of the junction left unmatched.

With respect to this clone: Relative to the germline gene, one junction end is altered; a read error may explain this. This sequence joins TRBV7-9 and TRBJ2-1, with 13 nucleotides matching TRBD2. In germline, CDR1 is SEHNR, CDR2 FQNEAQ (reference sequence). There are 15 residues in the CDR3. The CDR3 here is CSSSSPGLAGPEQFF. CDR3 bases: TGTTCCAGCAGCTCTCCGGGACTAGCGGGACCGGAGCAGTTCTTC.